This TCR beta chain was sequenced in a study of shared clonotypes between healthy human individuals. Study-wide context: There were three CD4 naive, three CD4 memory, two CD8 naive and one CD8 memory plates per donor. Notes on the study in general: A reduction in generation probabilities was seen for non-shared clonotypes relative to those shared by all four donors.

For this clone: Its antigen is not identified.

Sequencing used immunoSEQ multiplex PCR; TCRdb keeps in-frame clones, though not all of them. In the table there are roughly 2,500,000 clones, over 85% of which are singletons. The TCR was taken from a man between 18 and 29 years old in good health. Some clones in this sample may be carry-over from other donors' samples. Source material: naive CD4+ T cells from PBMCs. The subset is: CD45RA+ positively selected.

The CDR3 DNA follows: TGTGCCAGCAGCCTAGGAGGGACAGGGGGTCTGGGAAACACCATATATTTT. It is translated as CASSLGGTGGLGNTIYF. The chain links TRBV4-2 to TRBJ1-3, with 11 bases fitting TRBD1. V was clipped by 4 bases and J by 4 bases; unmatched bases: 9. This CDR3 spans 17 amino acids. The germline V gene encodes CDR1 LGHNA and CDR2 YNFKEQ.